The clone carrying this TCR beta chain has only a few counts. What it recognizes is unknown. This sample is drawn from a study of cytomegalovirus exposure and HLA in healthy donors. Regarding the study as a whole: Immune exposure information available was restricted to CMV serostatus. A missense DCLRE1C variant was associated with V- and J-gene trimming of TCR beta chains in a later analysis, and an independent cohort replicated the association. A classifier reportedly called cytomegalovirus status with high sensitivity and specificity. Further analysis, carried out later, found HLA-associated TCR beta chains more clonally expanded than equally common other chains.

This CDR3 spans 13 amino acids. CDR1 is LGHNA and CDR2 is YNFKEQ in the germline V gene. The V and J ends lost 5 bases and 3 bases respectively, with 8 bases between them. Vbeta (60) and Jbeta (13) primers were used in the PCR. The assay was immunoSEQ multiplex PCR, and TCRdb's table has in-frame clones only and misses some. The sample lists about 170,000 clones, roughly four fifths seen once, with 0.95% to 1% in the top ten. Sequences were obtained from PBMCs. This clonotype originated in a girl aged 2-10 years in good health and CMV-seropositive. The chain carries TRBV4-2 and TRBJ2-1; no clear D. The CDR3 DNA reads TGTGCCAGCAGCTCCCGCGACTACAATGAGCAGTTCTTC. It translates to CASSSRDYNEQFF.